A single sample gave rise to the 16 T cell receptor beta chains below, sequenced in a study of cytomegalovirus exposure and HLA in healthy donors. Both 60 Vbeta primers and 13 Jbeta primers went into the PCR. The table came from immunoSEQ multiplex PCR; TCRdb's copy has only in-frame clones and leaves some out. The top ten hold approximately 7.7% of the sample, which has under 65,000 clones, around 80% seen once. Sequenced material: PBMCs. Receptors originate from a man aged 25-40 years in good health and CMV-seropositive.

The J gene is TRBJ2-1, the V gene TRBV9; 7 bases agree with TRBD2. The V gene's germline CDR1 is SGDLS and CDR2 YYNGEE. This CDR3 contains 12 residues. V shed 2 bases, J shed 13 bases, and the junction held 6 bases outside the gene matches. The chain's CDR3 is CASSVGGGLQFF. The CDR3 region has the DNA TGTGCCAGCAGCGTGGGGGGGGGACTACAGTTCTTC.

This clone showed up just a few times. This chain joins TRBV6-4 and TRBJ2-3, with 8 bases matching TRBD2. From germline, CDR1 is MRHNA and CDR2 SNTAGT. J gave up 3 bases and V 3 bases, and 5 bases lay outside the gene matches. The CDR3 has 15 residues. Written as DNA, the CDR3 is TGTGCCAGCAGTGAATACGGGGGGGCGACAGATACGCAGTATTTT. Translated: CASSEYGGATDTQYF.

CDR3: CASSLSRQGGETQYF. The CDR3, as DNA: TGTGCCAGCAGTTTATCGCGGCAGGGTGGGGAGACCCAGTACTTC. The chain has TRBV27 and TRBJ2-5; D might be TRBD1 (5 bases). CDR3 length: 15 amino acids. V lost 0 bases, J lost 5 bases, and 13 bases lay in between. CDR1 MNHEY and CDR2 SMNVEV come from the germline V gene (reference sequence).

As concerns this clone: Here the CDR3 omits its conserved ending phenylalanine or tryptophan, so a read error is the likely source. It is unclear where the CDR3 begins or ends on the DNA, so no DNA is shown, and the CDR3 is as TCRdb lists it. The V and J genes are TRBV30 and TRBJ1-2; the DNA was not compared with TRBD1, the D call given in the table. Germline CDR1 GTSNPN, CDR2 SVGIG (reference sequence). The CDR3 is 10 amino acids in total, end residues counted. The CDR3 protein is CAWSADRVFL.

The genes are TRBV5-4 and TRBJ2-7; tentatively, D is TRBD1 (5 bases). This CDR3 spans 14 amino acids. CDR1 is SGHNT, CDR2 YYREEE, per germline (reference sequence). V was shortened by 3 bases and J by 3 bases, with 13 bases between the two germline ends. CDR3 loop: CASSWQGIGYEQYF. As DNA, the CDR3 is TGTGCCAGCAGCTGGCAGGGAATCGGCTACGAGCAGTACTTC.

The V call is TRBV7-2, the J call TRBJ1-2, with 11 bases matching TRBD1. Germline-derived CDR1 and CDR2 are SGHTA and FQGNSA. V was pared by 3 bases and J by 2 bases, with 11 bases of the junction left unmatched. This CDR3 region has 18 residues. The chain's CDR3 is CASSFPGTGGLVNYGYTF. CDR3 bases: TGTGCCAGCAGCTTCCCCGGGACAGGGGGACTTGTGAACTATGGCTACACCTTC.

This rearrangement joins TRBV7-9 to TRBJ1-4; 10 positions match TRBD1. Germline assignment: CDR1 SEHNR and CDR2 FQNEAQ (reference sequence). Trimming cost V 5 bases and J 3 bases; bases outside gene matches: 3. The CDR3 has 15 amino acids. CDR3 sequence: CASSKDRGPNEKLFF. In DNA form, the CDR3 reads TGTGCCAGCAGCAAAGACAGGGGGCCTAATGAAAAACTGTTTTTT.

This clone occurred once. The chain carries TRBV14 and TRBJ2-1; possibly TRBD1 for D (6 bases). Trimming shortened V by 5 bases and J by 2 bases, and 7 bases separated the two germline ends. CDR3 length: 13 residues. Germline V gives CDR1 SGHDN, CDR2 FVKESK. The CDR3 spells CASSGGAYNEQFF. The CDR3 region has the DNA TGTGCCAGCAGCGGGGGCGCCTACAATGAGCAGTTCTTC.

The V gene is TRBV28, the J gene TRBJ2-5; 10 nucleotides line up with TRBD2. Germline V gene lookup returns CDR1 MDHEN and CDR2 SYDVKM. CDR3 length: 16 residues. J gave up 0 bases and V 7 bases, and 8 bases lay outside the gene matches. CDR3 sequence: CASISGGGKYQETQYF. The CDR3 DNA reads as TGTGCCAGCATAAGCGGGGGGGGAAAGTACCAAGAGACCCAGTACTTC. The whole variable domain, filled in from reference TRBV28 and TRBJ2-5, reads DVKVTQSSRYLVKRTGEKVFLECVQDMDHENMFWYRQDPGLGLRLIYFSYDVKMKEKGDIPEGYSVSREKKERFSLILESASTNQTSMYLCASISGGGKYQETQYFGPGTRLLVL.

The V call is TRBV9, the J call TRBJ2-1; 7 bases are shared with TRBD1. The CDR3 extends over 14 amino acids. J gave up 0 bases and V 4 bases, and 1 base lay outside the gene matches. CDR1 and CDR2 (germline): SGDLS, YYNGEE. DNA of the CDR3: TGTGCCAGCAGCAGACAGGGCTCCTACAATGAGCAGTTCTTC. Protein product: CASSRQGSYNEQFF.

DNA of the CDR3: TGCGCCAGCACCACAACGCGGGGGGGTATAGAGACCCAGTACTTC. Amino acids: CASTTTRGGIETQYF. The chain couples TRBV4-1 to TRBJ2-5, with 9 bases matching TRBD2. The CDR3 runs 15 residues. Germline CDR1 MGHRA, CDR2 YSYEKL. Trimming at V came to 7 bases and at J to 4 bases, leaving 10 bases not matched to a gene.

The V and J genes are TRBV6-1 and TRBJ2-7, with TRBD2 matching 8 bases. The CDR3 extends over 16 amino acids. Germline values: CDR1 MNHNS, CDR2 SASEGT. V trimming: 3 bases; J trimming: 0 bases; junction bases outside the gene matches: 7. In nucleotides, the CDR3 is TGTGCCAGCAGTGATTCCGGGGGGGGGCTCTCCTACGAGCAGTACTTC. Protein: CASSDSGGGLSYEQYF.

This chain connects TRBV29-1 to TRBJ1-2, with a tentative D call TRBD1 (5 bases). The CDR3 consists of 12 residues. From germline, CDR1 is SQVTM and CDR2 ANQGSEA. With 6 bases removed from V and 2 bases from J, the gap between germline ends came to 10 bases. The CDR3 sequence is CSVSTENYGYTF. As DNA, the CDR3 is TGCAGCGTCTCGACAGAGAACTATGGCTACACCTTC.

The CDR3 coding sequence is TGTGCCTGGAGTGGACAGGGGTACACTGAAGCTTTCTTT. It encodes CAWSGQGYTEAFF. This chain uses TRBV30 with TRBJ1-1; 8 nucleotides match TRBD1. Germline V gives CDR1 GTSNPN, CDR2 SVGIG (reference sequence). Trimming took 1 base from V and 3 from J; bases not matched to a gene: 1. This CDR3 is 13 amino acids long.

This chain connects TRBV7-3 to TRBJ2-7, with 9 bases fitting TRBD1. CDR3 length: 14 residues. With V trimmed by 3 bases and J by 0 bases, 0 bases remained unmatched. In germline, CDR1 is SGHTA, CDR2 FQGTGA. DNA for the CDR3: TGTGCCAGCAGCTTGACAGGGGGCTCCTACGAGCAGTACTTC. Protein: CASSLTGGSYEQYF.

This sequence joins TRBV5-1 and TRBJ2-7; 7 nucleotides agree with TRBD1. V trimming: 0 bases; J trimming: 5 bases; junction bases outside the gene matches: 2. This CDR3 has 13 residues. Germline CDR1 and CDR2: SGHRS and YFSETQ. The CDR3 sequence: CASSLDRGDEQYF. The CDR3 region has the DNA TGCGCCAGCAGCTTGGACAGGGGAGACGAGCAGTACTTC.